This T cell receptor (beta chain) was observed in a study of beta chain features in type 1 diabetes. Background on the study: Cell yields, age and gender were similar between patients and healthy donors. Under 110,000,000 sorted cells were examined across all samples.

This CDR3 is 16 amino acids long. Per germline, CDR1 SGDLS and CDR2 YYNGEE. Trimming at V came to 0 bases and at J to 9 bases, leaving 10 bases not matched to a gene. This clone came up a few times. Approximately 110 mL of blood, on average, came from one heparinised draw per donor. The sequenced template was cDNA made from the entire isolated RNA. Profiled with immunoSEQ multiplex PCR; TCRdb holds only in-frame clones, not every one. The sample contains a few hundred thousand clones, around 20% of which appear only once. The receptor was derived from a woman aged 18-30 years in good health. The sequenced sample consisted of naive CD4+ T cells from blood. The rearrangement links TRBV9 to TRBJ2-1, with TRBD1 matching over 9 bases. In DNA, the CDR3 is TGTGCCAGCAGCGTAGCTACAAGGGACAGGGCTAGTGAGCAGTTCTTC. Protein: CASSVATRDRASEQFF. Full variable domain (missing parts from reference TRBV9 and TRBJ2-1): DSGVTQTPKHLITATGQRVTLRCSPRSGDLSVYWYQQSLDQGLQFLIQYYNGEERAKGNILERFSAQQFPDLHSELNLSSLELGDSALYFCASSVATRDRASEQFFGPGTRLTVL.